The subject of this entry is one T cell receptor (beta chain). CDR1 is GTSNPN and CDR2 is SVGIG in the germline V gene (reference sequence). The CDR3 is 14 residues long. V was pared by 1 base and J by 3 bases, with 10 bases between. Assay used: immunoSEQ multiplex PCR; TCRdb lists only in-frame clones, some missing. Counted here are around 58,000 clones, roughly nine tenths occurring once; the ten biggest clones make up around 0.9%. The data are from a study of T cell changes during pregnancy in multiple sclerosis. This rearrangement joins TRBV30 to TRBJ1-3; the D is unclear. This TCR came from a female donor with multiple sclerosis, enrolled in a pregnancy study. The sample in question was peripheral blood, obtained before pregnancy. CDR3 loop: CAWSGDIGGNTIYF. The CDR3 DNA follows: TGTGCCTGGAGTGGAGACATTGGTGGAAACACCATATATTTT.